The 18 T cell receptor beta chains listed next were all sequenced from one sample in a study of long-term antiretroviral therapy in people with HIV. They ran version v3.0 of the immunoSEQ assay at survey level. TCRdb's copy holds only in-frame clones and misses some; the assay was immunoSEQ multiplex PCR. The sample comprises approximately 23,000 clones, about four fifths of which are singletons, and approximately 7.7% rests with the top ten. The starting material was unsorted PBMCs, obtained 1.5 years after starting antiretroviral therapy. The receptors shown here come from a young man with HIV.

The rearrangement uses TRBV18 and TRBJ1-4, with unresolved D. This CDR3 region has 15 residues. Germline values: CDR1 KGHSH, CDR2 LQKENI. Deletions cut 6 bases from V and 1 base from J, with 12 bases between. As DNA, the CDR3 is TGTGCCAGCTCGAAAGGAGACCGAACTAATGAAAAACTGTTTTTT. Protein product: CASSKGDRTNEKLFF.

V usage is TRBV18 and J usage is TRBJ1-1, with D perhaps TRBD1 (5 bases). The ends were cut back, 10 bases at V and 0 bases at J, with 12 bases in the middle. Germline CDR1 is KGHSH and CDR2 is LQKENI. This CDR3 has 13 residues. The CDR3 region has the DNA TGTGCCACCGCACAGGACTTGAACACTGAAGCTTTCTTT. This gives the protein CATAQDLNTEAFF. Together with reference TRBV18 and TRBJ1-1, the CDR3 gives the full variable domain: NAGVMQNPRHLVRRRGQEARLRCSPMKGHSHVYWYRQLPEEGLKFMVYLQKENIIDESGMPKERFSAEFPKEGPSILRIQQVVRGDSAAYFCATAQDLNTEAFFGQGTRLTVV.

This chain joins TRBV29-1 and TRBJ1-1; the D gene is possibly TRBD1 (5 bases). The ends were cut back, 3 bases at V and 5 bases at J, with 7 bases in the middle. This CDR3 has 11 residues. CDR1 SQVTM and CDR2 ANQGSEA come from the germline V gene. CDR3 sequence: CSVEWGTEAFF. The DNA of the CDR3 is TGCAGCGTTGAGTGGGGGACTGAAGCTTTCTTT. Supplemented by reference TRBV29-1 and TRBJ1-1, the full variable domain reads SAVISQKPSRDICQRGTSLTIQCQVDSQVTMMFWYRQQPGQSLTLIATANQGSEATYESGFVIDKFPISRPNLTFSTLTVSNMSPEDSSIYLCSVEWGTEAFFGQGTRLTVV.

The chain is built from TRBV27 and TRBJ2-6, with 16 bases aligning to TRBD2. Germline V gene data show CDR1 as MNHEY and CDR2 as SMNVEV (reference sequence). J lost 0 bases, V lost 8 bases, and 7 bases had no gene match. CDR3 length: 19 residues. This CDR3 is CASPPGLAGGRSGANVLTF. CDR3 nucleotides: TGTGCCAGCCCTCCGGGACTAGCGGGGGGGCGCTCTGGGGCCAACGTCCTGACTTTC.

This chain uses TRBV5-4 with TRBJ2-2, with D possibly matching TRBD1 (6 bases). The CDR3 is made up of 18 amino acids. Germline CDR1 and CDR2: SGHNT and YYREEE (reference sequence). Trimming pared 1 base from V and 5 bases from J, leaving 21 bases between. The DNA for the CDR3 is TGTGCCAGCAGCTTGTGGATCTGGGGGCAGCGAAGGACCGGGGAGCTGTTTTTT. This encodes CASSLWIWGQRRTGELFF.

This chain joins TRBV5-1 and TRBJ2-2, with D maybe TRBD1 (6 bases). V dropped 3 bases and J dropped 3 bases, with 15 bases sitting between them. The CDR3 covers 16 residues. Germline V lookup: CDR1 SGHRS, CDR2 YFSETQ. The CDR3 spells CASSSKDRDYTGELFF. In DNA form, the CDR3 reads TGCGCCAGCAGCTCCAAGGACAGAGACTACACCGGGGAGCTGTTTTTT.

This chain joins TRBV5-1 and TRBJ1-4; no reliable D call. Germline V lookup: CDR1 SGHRS, CDR2 YFSETQ. Trimming removed 2 bases at V and 3 bases at J, with 8 bases between. The CDR3 has 14 amino acids. CDR3 in amino acids: CASSLAGPNEKLFF. CDR3 coding DNA: TGCGCCAGCAGCTTAGCCGGGCCTAATGAAAAACTGTTTTTT. Based on the CDR3 plus reference TRBV5-1 and TRBJ1-4, the full variable domain is KAGVTQTPRYLIKTRGQQVTLSCSPISGHRSVSWYQQTPGQGLQFLFEYFSETQRNKGNFPGRFSGRQFSNSRSEMNVSTLELGDSALYLCASSLAGPNEKLFFGSGTQLSVL.

The chain links TRBV6-1 to TRBJ2-7; D is possibly TRBD2 (6 bases). The germline V and J ends were trimmed by 11 bases and 4 bases, with 18 bases remaining between them. Germline loops: CDR1 MNHNS, CDR2 SASEGT. The length of the CDR3 is 13 residues. The CDR3 DNA follows: TGTGCCGTAAGGGAGGAATCCCAGTACGAGCAGTACTTC. Translating gives CAVREESQYEQYF.

The chain recombines TRBV4-3 with TRBJ1-3; D not resolved. From germline, CDR1 is LGHNA and CDR2 YSLEER. Between the trimmed V and J ends, which lost 0 bases and 4 bases, there was a span of 13 bases. The length of the CDR3 is 16 residues. The CDR3, as DNA: TGCGCCAGCAGCCAAGATGAGACTGGCGCAGGAAACACCATATATTTT. Amino acid sequence: CASSQDETGAGNTIYF.

The chain recombines TRBV19 with TRBJ1-2; the D is unclear. The germline gives CDR1 LNHDA, CDR2 SQIVND (reference sequence). The ends were cut back, 2 bases at V and 4 bases at J, with 8 bases in the middle. The CDR3 spans 13 residues. The CDR3 sequence: CASSIRGVYGYTF. CDR3 DNA sequence: TGTGCCAGTAGTATACGGGGTGTCTATGGCTACACCTTC.

This chain joins TRBV7-9 and TRBJ2-1; tentative D call: TRBD1 (6 bases). The CDR3 runs to 14 residues. The V and J ends lost 6 bases and 2 bases respectively, with 11 bases between them. Germline lookup yields CDR1 SEHNR and CDR2 FQNEAQ (reference sequence). CDR3 coding DNA: TGTGCCAGCAGGCCAGGGGATCCCTACAATGAGCAGTTCTTC. It is translated as CASRPGDPYNEQFF.

This clone was counted once. The CDR3: CASTLLGNEQFF. In nucleotides, the CDR3 is TGTGCCAGCACCCTACTTGGGAATGAGCAGTTCTTC. The chain joins TRBV2 to TRBJ2-1, with D uncertain. CDR1 and CDR2 (germline): SNHLY, FYNNEI. This CDR3 comprises 12 residues. V was pared by 7 bases and J by 7 bases, with 11 bases between. Combining the CDR3 with reference TRBV2 and TRBJ2-1 gives the whole variable domain EPEVTQTPSHQVTQMGQEVILRCVPISNHLYFYWYRQILGQKVEFLVSFYNNEISEKSEIFDDQFSVERPDGSNFTLKIRSTKLEDSAMYFCASTLLGNEQFFGPGTRLTVL.

J is TRBJ2-7 and V is TRBV19; TRBD2 is a possible D gene (5 bases). Deletions cut 3 bases from V and 4 bases from J, with 7 bases between. The CDR3 has 12 residues. Germline CDR1 reads LNHDA; CDR2 reads SQIVND (reference sequence). CDR3 in amino acids: CASSMGEYEQYF. In DNA form, the CDR3 reads TGTGCCAGTAGTATGGGAGAGTACGAGCAGTACTTC.

The genes are TRBV2 and TRBJ1-4; 7 bases line up with TRBD1. Trimming at V came to 4 bases and at J to 7 bases, leaving 6 bases not matched to a gene. Germline values: CDR1 SNHLY, CDR2 FYNNEI. This CDR3 has 14 amino acids. CDR3: CASSARQGGEKLFF. CDR3 bases: TGTGCCAGCAGTGCTAGACAGGGCGGTGAAAAACTGTTTTTT. The full variable domain, completed using reference TRBV2 and TRBJ1-4, is EPEVTQTPSHQVTQMGQEVILRCVPISNHLYFYWYRQILGQKVEFLVSFYNNEISEKSEIFDDQFSVERPDGSNFTLKIRSTKLEDSAMYFCASSARQGGEKLFFGSGTQLSVL.

This clone was counted between two and nine times. The V call is TRBV11-3, the J call TRBJ1-2; a weak D match, TRBD1 (6 bases). Between the trimmed V and J ends, which lost 4 bases and 5 bases, there was a span of 17 bases. The CDR3 length is 15 residues. Germline CDR1 reads SGHNT; CDR2 reads YENEEA. CDR3 sequence reads: CASSYQDSDHYGYTF. CDR3 bases: TGTGCCAGCAGCTACCAGGACAGTGACCATTATGGCTACACCTTC.

The J gene is TRBJ2-7, the V gene TRBV27; the D is unclear. Germline assignment: CDR1 MNHEY and CDR2 SMNVEV (reference sequence). Trimming left V 7 bases short and J 4 bases short, with 17 bases between. This CDR3 has 14 amino acids. The CDR3 region has the DNA TGTGCCAGCAAGGCTGCCGCCCGGGCATACGAGCAGTACTTC. Amino acid sequence: CASKAAARAYEQYF.

The chain links TRBV30 to TRBJ1-3; D is unresolved. The CDR3 contains 14 residues. Germline CDR1 GTSNPN, CDR2 SVGIG (reference sequence). The V gene lost 5 bases and the J gene lost 4 bases, with 15 bases spanning the gap. The CDR3 here is CAWGSPLTGNTIYF. As DNA, the CDR3 is TGTGCCTGGGGTTCCCCTCTAACCGGAAACACCATATATTTT. Looking up the rest from reference TRBV30 and TRBJ1-3 gives the full variable domain: SQTIHQWPATLVQPVGSPLSLECTVEGTSNPNLYWYRQAAGRGLQLLFYSVGIGQISSEVPQNLSASRPQDRQFILSSKKLLLSDSGFYLCAWGSPLTGNTIYFGEGSWLTVV.

This clone was counted only a few times. V is TRBV19 and J is TRBJ2-2, with D perhaps TRBD2 (6 bases). The CDR3 has 16 amino acids. The V end was cut by 3 bases, the J end by 5 bases, with 16 bases between. CDR1 and CDR2 (germline): LNHDA, SQIVND (reference sequence). In DNA, the CDR3 is TGTGCCAGTAGTATCCCCGGGGGTACGGGAACCGGGGAGCTGTTTTTT. Translating gives CASSIPGGTGTGELFF.